Listed below are T cell receptor beta chains from one sample, sequenced in a study of a mutant IDH1 vaccine in newly diagnosed glioma. Profiling relied on immunoSEQ multiplex PCR, and the TCRdb table lists in-frame clones only, not all of them. The profile shows about 54,000 clones, around 80% of them singletons. These receptors have no known antigen. The specimen comprised PBMCs, sampled from a glioma patient whose treatment included an IDH1 peptide vaccine. These receptors all stem from a woman in her late teens or twenties with glioma. CDR3s leave out the opening cysteine and the closing phenylalanine or tryptophan. Fields, in order: V gene, CDR3 protein.

v_gene: TRBV5-1; CDR3aa: ASSAGLLTSGFYEQY
v_gene: TRBV4-1; CDR3aa: ASEGDAGELF
v_gene: TRBV9; CDR3aa: ASSVVAGGNNEQF
v_gene: TRBV6-6; CDR3aa: ASSGQGRNQPQH
v_gene: TRBV29-1; CDR3aa: SVDGTGTWGYT
v_gene: TRBV6-6; CDR3aa: ASTPDRLQETQY
v_gene: TRBV5-1; CDR3aa: ASSLHGGQDNEQF
v_gene: TRBV6-5; CDR3aa: ASSRQGVDTQY
v_gene: TRBV18; CDR3aa: ASSLSSYEQY
v_gene: TRBV6-1; CDR3aa: ASSGRDTSSYNEQF
v_gene: TRBV4-1; CDR3aa: ASSQHGLGRGGTEAF
v_gene: TRBV19; CDR3aa: ASSIDSGNTEAF
v_gene: TRBV7-9; CDR3aa: ASSLGWGEGSTEAF
v_gene: TRBV10-1; CDR3aa: ASRATHTTEAF
v_gene: TRBV6-4; CDR3aa: ASSAGQGPYGYT
v_gene: TRBV6-1; CDR3aa: ASRLAGGLETQY
v_gene: TRBV6-1; CDR3aa: ASGAGAGGYT
v_gene: TRBV11-1; CDR3aa: ASSFGSGPRAYGYT
v_gene: TRBV27; CDR3aa: ASSTLGAQQY
v_gene: TRBV27; CDR3aa: ASSLDNSNQPQH
v_gene: TRBV6-5; CDR3aa: ASSYRQGYQPQH
v_gene: TRBV6-1; CDR3aa: ASRDSGSLADTQY
v_gene: TRBV5-1; CDR3aa: ASSLAGSATNEKLF
v_gene: TRBV7-2; CDR3aa: ASSLAGMWGTEAF
v_gene: TRBV18; CDR3aa: ASSMEHYTEAF
v_gene: TRBV19; CDR3aa: ASTTGQATDTQY
v_gene: TRBV9; CDR3aa: ASSERQVTQPYNEQF